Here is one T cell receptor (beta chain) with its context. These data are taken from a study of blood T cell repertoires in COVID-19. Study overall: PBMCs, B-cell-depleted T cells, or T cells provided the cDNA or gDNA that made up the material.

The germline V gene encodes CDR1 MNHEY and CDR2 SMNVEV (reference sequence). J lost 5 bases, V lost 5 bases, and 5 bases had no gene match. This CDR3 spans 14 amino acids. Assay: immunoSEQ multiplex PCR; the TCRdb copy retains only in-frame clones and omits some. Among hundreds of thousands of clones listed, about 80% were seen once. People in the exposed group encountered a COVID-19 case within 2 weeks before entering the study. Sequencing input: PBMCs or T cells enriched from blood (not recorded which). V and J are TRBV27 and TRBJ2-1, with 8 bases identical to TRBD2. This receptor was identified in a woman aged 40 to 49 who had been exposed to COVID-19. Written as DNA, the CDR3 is TGTGCCAGCAGTAGAGCGGGGGCCCACAATGAGCAGTTCTTC. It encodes CASSRAGAHNEQFF.